The clone carrying this T cell receptor (beta chain) has just one count. The target antigen is unknown. The method was immunoSEQ multiplex PCR; TCRdb's version includes in-frame clones alone and lacks a portion of them. The profile covers around 140,000 clones, with approximately 89% appearing a single time and 1.5% to 2% taken by the ten largest. The data were obtained in a study of T cell responses to AZD1222 COVID-19 vaccine. Study-wide results and caveats: White British people made up most donors, females outnumbered males, and clonal diversity was possibly underestimated.

Some second doses came at about 4 weeks and others at about 12 weeks; these were pooled. This CDR3 comprises 16 residues. Germline assignment: CDR1 MGHDK and CDR2 SYGVNS. V lost 4 bases, J lost 1 base, and 17 bases lay in between. This specimen consisted of peripheral blood, obtained 28 days after the second AZD1222 dose. The clonotype was recovered from an adult who received the AZD1222 COVID-19 vaccine. V gene TRBV25-1 combines with J gene TRBJ2-7, with D perhaps given as TRBD1 or TRBD2 (5 bases each). CDR3 DNA sequence: TGTGCCAGCAGTGGGGACGACAGACTTATTTCCTACGAGCAGTACTTC. Its protein is CASSGDDRLISYEQYF.